This T cell receptor (beta chain) was identified in a study of blood T cell repertoires in COVID-19. Assay: immunoSEQ multiplex PCR; the TCRdb copy retains only in-frame clones and omits some. The sample holds 27,000 or so clones, 88% seen once. Trimming at V came to 7 bases and at J to 0 bases, leaving 9 bases not matched to a gene. CDR1 is SGHTA, CDR2 FQGTGA, per germline. CDR3 length: 17 amino acids. Sequencing was done on a sample of peripheral blood. The chain carries TRBV7-3 and TRBJ2-6; 7 bases map to TRBD2. This clonotype originated in a woman aged 45-60 years with active COVID-19. CDR3 nucleotides: TGTGCCAGCACCCTAACTAGCGTATCCTCTGGGGCCAACGTCCTGACTTTC. Its translation is CASTLTSVSSGANVLTF.